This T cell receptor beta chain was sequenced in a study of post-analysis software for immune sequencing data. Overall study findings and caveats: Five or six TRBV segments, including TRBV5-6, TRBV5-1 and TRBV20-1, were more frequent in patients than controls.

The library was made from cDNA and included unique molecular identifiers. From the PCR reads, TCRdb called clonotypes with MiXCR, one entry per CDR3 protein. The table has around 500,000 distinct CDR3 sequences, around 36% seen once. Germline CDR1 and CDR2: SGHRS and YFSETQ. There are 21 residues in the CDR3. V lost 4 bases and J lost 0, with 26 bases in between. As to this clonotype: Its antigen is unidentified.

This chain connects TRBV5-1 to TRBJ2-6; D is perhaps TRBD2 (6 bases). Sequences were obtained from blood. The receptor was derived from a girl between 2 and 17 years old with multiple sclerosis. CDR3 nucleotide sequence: TGCGCCAGCAGCCCCCGGGGGTTCGATGGAGCCCTCTTCTCTGGGGCCAACGTCCTGACTTTC. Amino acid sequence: CASSPRGFDGALFSGANVLTF.